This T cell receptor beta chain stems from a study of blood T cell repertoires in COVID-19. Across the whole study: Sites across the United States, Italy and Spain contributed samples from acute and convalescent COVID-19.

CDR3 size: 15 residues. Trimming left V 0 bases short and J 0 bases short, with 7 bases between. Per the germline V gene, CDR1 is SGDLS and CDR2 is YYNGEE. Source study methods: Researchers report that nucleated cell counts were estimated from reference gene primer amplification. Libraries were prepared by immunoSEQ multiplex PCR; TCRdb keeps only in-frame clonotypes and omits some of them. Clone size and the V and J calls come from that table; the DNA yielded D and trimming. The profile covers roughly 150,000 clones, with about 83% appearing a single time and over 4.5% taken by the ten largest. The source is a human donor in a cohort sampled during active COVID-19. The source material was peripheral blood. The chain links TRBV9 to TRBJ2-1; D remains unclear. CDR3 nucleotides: TGTGCCAGCAGCGTAGGGAGCAACTCCTACAATGAGCAGTTCTTC. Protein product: CASSVGSNSYNEQFF.